This passage covers 2 T cell receptor beta chains from one sample sequenced in a study of blood T cell repertoires in COVID-19. The protocol was immunoSEQ multiplex PCR, while the TCRdb copy is restricted to in-frame clones and leaves out a portion. The profile shows about 230,000 clones, 84% of them singletons. The sample comprised peripheral blood. The receptors here all came from a man aged 50-59 years with active or convalescent COVID-19.

The chain carries TRBV29-1 and TRBJ2-3; TRBD1 is a possible D gene (5 bases). The CDR3 runs 14 residues. V lost 4 bases, J lost 0 bases, and 11 bases lay in between. Germline CDR1 reads SQVTM; CDR2 reads ANQGSEA. The CDR3 DNA follows: TGCAGCGTTGTTCAGGGCTCTAGCACAGATACGCAGTATTTT. The encoded protein is CSVVQGSSTDTQYF.

The CDR3, as DNA: TGTGCCAGCAGCAGTAGCGGGGGGGAAAACTTCAATGAGCAGTTCTTC. This gives the protein CASSSSGGENFNEQFF. The chain links TRBV13 to TRBJ2-1; TRBD2 agrees at 11 bases. The germline CDR1 and CDR2 sequences are PRHDT and FYEKMQ (reference sequence). The CDR3 is 16 amino acids. V gave up 5 bases and J gave up 6 bases; unmatched junction bases: 9. Combining the CDR3 with reference TRBV13 and TRBJ2-1 gives the whole variable domain AAGVIQSPRHLIKEKRETATLKCYPIPRHDTVYWYQQGPGQDPQFLISFYEKMQSDKGSIPDRFSAQQFSDYHSELNMSSLELGDSALYFCASSSSGGENFNEQFFGPGTRLTVL.